The 9 T cell receptor beta chains below were found in one sample sequenced in a study of CD8+CD57+ T cells in acquired aplastic anemia. Profiling of TCR beta VDJ combinations and CDR3 sequences used genomic DNA as template. Each CDR3 protein gets one entry after TCRdb re-called the reads with MiXCR. Of a few hundred thousand distinct CDR3 sequences in the sample, around 49% were seen once. The patients chosen for sequencing had shown expansion of CD8+CD57+ cells (detected by flow cytometry). Sequenced material: sorted CD4+, CD8+, or CD8+CD57+ T cells (not recorded which) from PBMCs. These receptor sequences come from a human donor with aplastic anemia.

This rearrangement joins TRBV12-3 or TRBV12-4 to TRBJ1-6, with D uncertain. Trimming pared 3 bases from V and 7 bases from J, leaving 10 bases between. CDR3 size: 14 residues. The CDR3 loop is CASSFPRKNSPLHF. DNA for the CDR3: TGTGCCAGCAGTTTTCCGCGTAAAAATTCACCCCTCCACTTT.

The chain combines TRBV30 with TRBJ2-5; no clear D. This CDR3 is built from 12 residues. Germline V gene sequence: CDR1 GTSNPN, CDR2 SVGIG (reference sequence). With 5 bases removed from V and 5 bases from J, the gap between germline ends came to 12 bases. The CDR3 reads CAWAPRHETQYF. DNA for the CDR3: TGTGCCTGGGCCCCCCGGCATGAGACCCAGTACTTC.

This clonotype was picked up many times. The genes are TRBV27 and TRBJ1-2; 10 nucleotides agree with TRBD1. After removal of 5 bases from V and 2 bases from J, the junction contained 5 bases not matched to a gene. The CDR3 has 15 residues. CDR1 and CDR2 from the germline V gene are MNHEY and SMNVEV (reference sequence). CDR3 DNA sequence: TGTGCCAGCAGTAGGGACAGGGGAACCAACTATGGCTACACCTTC. It codes for CASSRDRGTNYGYTF.

Many counts were recorded for this clonotype. V usage is TRBV4-1 and J usage is TRBJ2-1; D is possibly TRBD2 (6 bases). This CDR3 contains 13 residues. Germline V gene lookup returns CDR1 MGHRA and CDR2 YSYEKL. Deletions cut 1 base from V and 9 bases from J, with 10 bases between. The CDR3 nucleotides read TGCGCCAGCAGCCAAGGACTAGTTGGTGAGCAGTTCTTC. Its protein product is CASSQGLVGEQFF.

On this clonotype itself: A clone one base away is much larger, so this may be a read error. J is TRBJ1-2 and V is TRBV10-3, with a weak D call TRBD1 (6 bases). The ends were cut back, 6 bases at V and 9 bases at J, with 17 bases in the middle. This CDR3 is built from 13 residues. The germline V gene has CDR1 ENHRY and CDR2 SYGVKD. In nucleotides, the CDR3 is TGTGCCATCAGCGCCCCAGGGGTAGGTAGCTACACCTTC. This codes for CAISAPGVGSYTF.

Ten or more counts support this clonotype. This chain links TRBV2 with TRBJ1-2, with D maybe TRBD1 (5 bases). V lost 4 bases and J 0 bases, leaving 12 bases between the germline ends. The CDR3 is 15 residues long. Germline lookup yields CDR1 SNHLY and CDR2 FYNNEI. The CDR3 DNA is TGTGCCAGCAGTGCCACGGGGACGTCTAACTATGGCTACACCTTC. It is translated as CASSATGTSNYGYTF.

In regard to this clonotype: Likely a read error: the CDR3 ends without its conserved phenylalanine or tryptophan. No DNA is shown, since the ends of the CDR3 on it are uncertain; the CDR3 is the one TCRdb lists. The CDR3 is CASSLRLAG. The chain joins TRBV12-3 or TRBV12-4 to TRBJ2-7; no check of the table's D call, TRBD2, against the DNA was made. A total of 9 residues make up the CDR3, ends included.

About this clonotype itself: Just one base apart from a much larger clone, this may be a read error. This rearrangement joins TRBV7-9 to TRBJ2-4; maybe TRBD2 (6 bases). V shed 4 bases and J shed 2 bases, with 18 bases lying between them. The CDR3 totals 17 residues. CDR1 and CDR2 (germline): SEHNR, FQNEAQ (reference sequence). CDR3 region: CASSYTWAEGTKNIQYF. Here the CDR3 DNA reads TGTGCCAGCAGCTATACCTGGGCGGAGGGGACCAAAAACATTCAGTACTTC. Together with reference TRBV7-9 and TRBJ2-4, the CDR3 gives the full variable domain: DTGVSQNPRHKITKRGQNVTFRCDPISEHNRLYWYRQTLGQGPEFLTYFQNEAQLEKSRLLSDRFSAERPKGSFSTLEIQRTEQGDSAMYLCASSYTWAEGTKNIQYFGAGTRLSVL.

This clonotype turned up a few times. J is TRBJ1-5 and V is TRBV20-1; D is perhaps TRBD1 (5 bases). Per germline, CDR1 DFQATT and CDR2 SNEGSKA (reference sequence). Trimming took off 5 bases at V and 8 bases at J, with 22 bases between the two ends. The CDR3 is 15 amino acids. CDR3 sequence: CSAHSSGTSDEPQHF. The CDR3 DNA sequence: TGCAGTGCTCACTCTAGCGGGACTAGCGATGAGCCCCAGCATTTT.